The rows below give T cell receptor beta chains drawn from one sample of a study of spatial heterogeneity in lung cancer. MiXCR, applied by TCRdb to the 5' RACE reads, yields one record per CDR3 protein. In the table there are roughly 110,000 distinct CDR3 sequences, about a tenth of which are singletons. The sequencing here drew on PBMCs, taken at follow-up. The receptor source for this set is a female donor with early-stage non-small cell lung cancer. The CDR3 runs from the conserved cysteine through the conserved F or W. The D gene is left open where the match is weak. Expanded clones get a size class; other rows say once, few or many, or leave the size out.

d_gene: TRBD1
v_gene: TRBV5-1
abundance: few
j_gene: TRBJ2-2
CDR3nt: TGCGCCAGCAGCGTACCGGGACAGGGTGGATTCACCGGGGAGCTGTTTTTT
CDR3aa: CASSVPGQGGFTGELFF

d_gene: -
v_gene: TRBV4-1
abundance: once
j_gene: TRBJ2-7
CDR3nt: TGCGCCACCCCGACACGAAGCTCCTACGAGCAGTACTTC
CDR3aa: CATPTRSSYEQYF

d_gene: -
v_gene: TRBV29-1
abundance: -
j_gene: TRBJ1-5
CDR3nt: TGCAGCGTAGCCGGGACATATAGCAATCAGCCCCAGCATTTT
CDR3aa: CSVAGTYSNQPQHF

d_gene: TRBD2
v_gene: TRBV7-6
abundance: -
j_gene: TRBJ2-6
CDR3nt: TGTGCCAGCAGCTTATCCTCTGGACTAGCGGGAATCAGGTCTGGGGCCTACGTCCTGACTTTC
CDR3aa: CASSLSSGLAGIRSGAYVLTF

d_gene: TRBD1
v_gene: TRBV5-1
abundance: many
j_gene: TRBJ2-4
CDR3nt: TGCGCCAGCAGAGACCCAGGGGGTGCCAAAAACATTCAGTACTTC
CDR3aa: CASRDPGGAKNIQYF

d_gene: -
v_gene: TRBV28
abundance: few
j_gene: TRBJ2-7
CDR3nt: TGTGCCAGCAGTCGAGACTTGGAGCAGTACTTC
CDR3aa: CASSRDLEQYF

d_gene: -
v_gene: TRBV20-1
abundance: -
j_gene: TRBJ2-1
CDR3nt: TGCAGTGCCCAAGGGACCTCCAATGAGCAGTTCTTC
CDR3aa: CSAQGTSNEQFF

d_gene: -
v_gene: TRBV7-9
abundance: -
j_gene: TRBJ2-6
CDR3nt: TGTGCCAGCAGCCGGACCTCTGGGGCCAACGTCCTGACTTTC
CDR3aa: CASSRTSGANVLTF

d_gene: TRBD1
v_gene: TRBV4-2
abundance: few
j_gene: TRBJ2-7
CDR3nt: TGTGCCAGCAGCCAACCCCGACAAAAAGGACAGGGATACTACGAGCAGTACTTC
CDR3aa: CASSQPRQKGQGYYEQYF

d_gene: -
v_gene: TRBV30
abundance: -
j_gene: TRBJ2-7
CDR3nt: TGTGCCCTGTTGGGGTTCTACGAGCAGTACTTC
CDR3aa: CALLGFYEQYF

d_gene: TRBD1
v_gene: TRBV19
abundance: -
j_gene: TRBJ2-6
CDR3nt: TGTGCCAGTAGTACTGGACAGGCTGATGGGGCCAACGTCCTGACTTTC
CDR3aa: CASSTGQADGANVLTF

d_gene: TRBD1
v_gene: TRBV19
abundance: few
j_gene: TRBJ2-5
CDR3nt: TGTGCCAGTAGATCAACTGGGACAGGGAAGCAAGAGACCCAGTACTTC
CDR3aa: CASRSTGTGKQETQYF

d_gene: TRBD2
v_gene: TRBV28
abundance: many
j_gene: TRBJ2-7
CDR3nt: TGTGCCAGCAGTTCCGGGACTAGCGGGGATAGCGAGCAGTACTTC
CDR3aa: CASSSGTSGDSEQYF

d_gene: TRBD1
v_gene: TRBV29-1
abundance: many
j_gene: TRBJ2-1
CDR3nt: TGCAGCGTTTACCGTCTAGGGACAGGGAGCTACAATGAGCAGTTCTTC
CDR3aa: CSVYRLGTGSYNEQFF

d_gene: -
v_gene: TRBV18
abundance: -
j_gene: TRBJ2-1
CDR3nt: TGTGCCAGCTCACCAGGCAGTCATCCCTACAATGAGCAGTTCTTC
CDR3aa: CASSPGSHPYNEQFF